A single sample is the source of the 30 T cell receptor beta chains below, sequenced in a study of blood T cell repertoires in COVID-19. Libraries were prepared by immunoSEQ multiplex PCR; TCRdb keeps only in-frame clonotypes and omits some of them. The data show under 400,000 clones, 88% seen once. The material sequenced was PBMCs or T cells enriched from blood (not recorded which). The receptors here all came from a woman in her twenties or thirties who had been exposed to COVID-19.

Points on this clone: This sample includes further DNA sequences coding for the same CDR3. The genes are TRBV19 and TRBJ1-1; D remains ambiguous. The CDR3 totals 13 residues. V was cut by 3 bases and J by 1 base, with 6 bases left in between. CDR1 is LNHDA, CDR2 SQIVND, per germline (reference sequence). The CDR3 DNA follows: TGTGCCAGTAGTATCTCCTCGAACACTGAAGCTTTCTTT. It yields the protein CASSISSNTEAFF.

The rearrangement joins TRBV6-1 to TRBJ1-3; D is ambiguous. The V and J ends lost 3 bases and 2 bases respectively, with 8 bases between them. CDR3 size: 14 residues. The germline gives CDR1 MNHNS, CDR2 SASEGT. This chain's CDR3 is CASSDGGAGNTIYF. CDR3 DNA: TGTGCCAGCAGTGACGGAGGTGCTGGAAACACCATATATTTT.

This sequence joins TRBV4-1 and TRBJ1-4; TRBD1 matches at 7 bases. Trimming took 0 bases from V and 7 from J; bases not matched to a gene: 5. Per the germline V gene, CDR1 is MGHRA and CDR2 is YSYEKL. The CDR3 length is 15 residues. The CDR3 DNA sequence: TGCGCCAGCAGCCAAGAACAGGGGACCGGTGAAAAACTGTTTTTT. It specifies CASSQEQGTGEKLFF.

The CDR3 here is CASSPEGLARADTQYF. For the CDR3, the DNA is TGCGCCAGCAGCCCGGAGGGCTTAGCGAGGGCAGATACGCAGTATTTT. The chain combines TRBV5-1 with TRBJ2-3, with D perhaps matching TRBD2 (6 bases). The V and J ends lost 4 bases and 4 bases respectively, with 19 bases between them. Germline CDR1 and CDR2: SGHRS and YFSETQ. This CDR3 is built from 16 residues.

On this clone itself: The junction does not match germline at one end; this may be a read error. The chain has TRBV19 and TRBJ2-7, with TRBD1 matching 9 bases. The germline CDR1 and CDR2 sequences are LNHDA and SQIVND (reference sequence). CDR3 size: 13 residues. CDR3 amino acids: CASSGDRDFGQHF. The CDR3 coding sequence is TGTGCCAGTAGTGGGGACAGGGACTTTGGGCAACACTTC.

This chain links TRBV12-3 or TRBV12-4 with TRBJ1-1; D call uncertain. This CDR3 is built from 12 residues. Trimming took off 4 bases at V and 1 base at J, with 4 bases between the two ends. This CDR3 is CASSYSNTEAFF. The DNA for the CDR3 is TGTGCCAGCAGTTACTCGAACACTGAAGCTTTCTTT.

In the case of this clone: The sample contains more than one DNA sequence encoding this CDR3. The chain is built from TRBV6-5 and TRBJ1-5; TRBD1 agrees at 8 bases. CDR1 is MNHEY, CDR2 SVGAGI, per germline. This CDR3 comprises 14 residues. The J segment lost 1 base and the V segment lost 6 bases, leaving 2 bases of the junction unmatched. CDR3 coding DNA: TGTGCCAGCAGCAGGACAGGGAGCAATCAGCCCCAGCATTTT. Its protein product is CASSRTGSNQPQHF.

The CDR3 DNA reads as TGCGCCAGCAGCCGGACTAGCGGGAGTGCCGGGGAGCTGTTTTTT. Translating it yields CASSRTSGSAGELFF. This chain joins TRBV5-1 and TRBJ2-2; 13 bases are shared with TRBD2. The germline gives CDR1 SGHRS, CDR2 YFSETQ. This CDR3 spans 15 amino acids. The V segment lost 4 bases and the J segment 6 bases; nucleotides outside the gene matches: 3. Filled out from reference TRBV5-1 and TRBJ2-2, the complete variable domain reads KAGVTQTPRYLIKTRGQQVTLSCSPISGHRSVSWYQQTPGQGLQFLFEYFSETQRNKGNFPGRFSGRQFSNSRSEMNVSTLELGDSALYLCASSRTSGSAGELFFGEGSRLTVL.

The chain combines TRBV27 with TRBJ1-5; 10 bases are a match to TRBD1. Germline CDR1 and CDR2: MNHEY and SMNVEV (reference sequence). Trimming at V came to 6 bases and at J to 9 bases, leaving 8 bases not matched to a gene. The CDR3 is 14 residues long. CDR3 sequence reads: CASSPGTGVRPQHF. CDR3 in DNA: TGTGCCAGCAGCCCCGGGACAGGGGTTCGGCCCCAGCATTTT.

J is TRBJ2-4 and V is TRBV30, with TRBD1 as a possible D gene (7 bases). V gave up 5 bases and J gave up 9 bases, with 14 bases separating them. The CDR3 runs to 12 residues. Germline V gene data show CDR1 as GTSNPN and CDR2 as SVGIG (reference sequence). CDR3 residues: CAWGGGPGIQYF. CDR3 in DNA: TGTGCCTGGGGAGGGGGCCCCGGCATTCAGTACTTC.

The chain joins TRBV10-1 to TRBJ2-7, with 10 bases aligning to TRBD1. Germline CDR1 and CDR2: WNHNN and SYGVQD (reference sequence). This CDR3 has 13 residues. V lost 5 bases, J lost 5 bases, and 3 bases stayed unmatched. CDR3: CASSRGTGDEQYF. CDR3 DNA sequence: TGCGCCAGCAGTCGGGGGACAGGGGACGAGCAGTACTTC.

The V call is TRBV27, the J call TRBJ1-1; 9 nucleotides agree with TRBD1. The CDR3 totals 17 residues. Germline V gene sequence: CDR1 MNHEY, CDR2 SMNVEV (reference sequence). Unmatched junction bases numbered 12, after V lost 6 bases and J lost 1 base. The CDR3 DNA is TGTGCCAGCAGCCTCTTTGGGACAGGGAAGGGGAACACTGAAGCTTTCTTT. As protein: CASSLFGTGKGNTEAFF.

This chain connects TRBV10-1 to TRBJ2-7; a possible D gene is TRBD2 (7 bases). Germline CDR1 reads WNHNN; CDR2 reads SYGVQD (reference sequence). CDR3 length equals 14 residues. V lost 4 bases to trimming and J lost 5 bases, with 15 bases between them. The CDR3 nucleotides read TGCGCCAGCAGTGTAGGGGGGGAACAGGACGAGCAGTACTTC. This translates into CASSVGGEQDEQYF.

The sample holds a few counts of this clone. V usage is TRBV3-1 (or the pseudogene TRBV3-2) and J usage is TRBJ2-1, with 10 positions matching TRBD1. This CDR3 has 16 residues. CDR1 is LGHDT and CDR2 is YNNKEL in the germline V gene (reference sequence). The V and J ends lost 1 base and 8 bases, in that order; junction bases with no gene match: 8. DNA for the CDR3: TGTGCCAGCAGCCAAGGGGGACAGGGGATGTTCTATGAGCAGTTCTTC. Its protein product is CASSQGGQGMFYEQFF.

The DNA of the CDR3 is TGTGCCAGCAGTTCTACTAGCCGGCCGGGGGATGAGCAGTTCTTC. It codes for CASSSTSRPGDEQFF. The chain combines TRBV6-5 with TRBJ2-1; D is perhaps TRBD2 (6 bases). The CDR3 loop spans 15 amino acids. Germline lookup yields CDR1 MNHEY and CDR2 SVGAGI. V was cut by 4 bases and J by 8 bases, with 18 bases left in between.

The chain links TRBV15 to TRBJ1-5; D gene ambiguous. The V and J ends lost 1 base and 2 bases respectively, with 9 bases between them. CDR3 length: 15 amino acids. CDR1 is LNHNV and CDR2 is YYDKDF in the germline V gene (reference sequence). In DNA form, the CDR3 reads TGTGCCACCAGCAGAGCAGGCTCTGGCAATCAGCCCCAGCATTTT. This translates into CATSRAGSGNQPQHF. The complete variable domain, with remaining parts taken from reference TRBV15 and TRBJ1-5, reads DAMVIQNPRYQVTQFGKPVTLSCSQTLNHNVMYWYQQKSSQAPKLLFHYYDKDFNNEADTPDNFQSRRPNTSFCFLDIRSPGLGDTAMYLCATSRAGSGNQPQHFGDGTRLSIL.

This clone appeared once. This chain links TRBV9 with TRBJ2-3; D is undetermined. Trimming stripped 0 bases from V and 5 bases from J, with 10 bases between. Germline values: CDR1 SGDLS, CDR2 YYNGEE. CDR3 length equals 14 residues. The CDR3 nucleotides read TGTGCCAGCAGCGTAGGCCCAGTCAAAGATACGCAGTATTTT. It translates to CASSVGPVKDTQYF.

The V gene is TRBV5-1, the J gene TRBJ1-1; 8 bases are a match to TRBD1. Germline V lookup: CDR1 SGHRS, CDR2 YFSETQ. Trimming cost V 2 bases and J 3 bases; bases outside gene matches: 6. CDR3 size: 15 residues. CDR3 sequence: CASSFQGARDTEAFF. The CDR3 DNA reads TGCGCCAGCAGCTTCCAGGGGGCGCGAGACACTGAAGCTTTCTTT.

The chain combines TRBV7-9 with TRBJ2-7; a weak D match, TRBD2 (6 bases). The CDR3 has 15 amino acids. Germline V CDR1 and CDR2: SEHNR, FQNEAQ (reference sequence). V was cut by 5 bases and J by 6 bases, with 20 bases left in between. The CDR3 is CASSAGQGGRREQYF. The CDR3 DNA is TGTGCCAGCAGCGCGGGGCAGGGTGGACGGCGCGAGCAGTACTTC.

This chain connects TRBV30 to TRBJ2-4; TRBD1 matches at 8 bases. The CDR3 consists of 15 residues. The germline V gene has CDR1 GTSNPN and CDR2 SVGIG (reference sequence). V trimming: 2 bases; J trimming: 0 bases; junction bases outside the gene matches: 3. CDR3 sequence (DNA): TGTGCCTGGAGTTGGACAGGGATAGCCAAAAACATTCAGTACTTC. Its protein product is CAWSWTGIAKNIQYF.

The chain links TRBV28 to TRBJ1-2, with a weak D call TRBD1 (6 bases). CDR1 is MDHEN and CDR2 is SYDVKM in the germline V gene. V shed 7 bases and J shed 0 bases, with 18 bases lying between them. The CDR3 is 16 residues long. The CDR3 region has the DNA TGTGCCAGCACCATAGGGGGGGCGGAGGCTAACTATGGCTACACCTTC. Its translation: CASTIGGAEANYGYTF.

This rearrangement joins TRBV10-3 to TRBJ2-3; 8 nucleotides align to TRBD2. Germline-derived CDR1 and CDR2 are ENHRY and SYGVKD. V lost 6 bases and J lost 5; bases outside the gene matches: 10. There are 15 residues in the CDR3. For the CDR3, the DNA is TGTGCCATCAGCCGGGGAGCGGGAGATGGAGATACGCAGTATTTT. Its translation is CAISRGAGDGDTQYF.

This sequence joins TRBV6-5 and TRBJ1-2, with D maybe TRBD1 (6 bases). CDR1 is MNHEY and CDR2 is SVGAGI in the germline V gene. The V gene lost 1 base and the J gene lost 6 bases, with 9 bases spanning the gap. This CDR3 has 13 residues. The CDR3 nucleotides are TGTGCCAGCAGTTACTTGGCAGGGGATGGCTACACCTTC. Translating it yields CASSYLAGDGYTF.

The CDR3 spells CAWGREVVNEQFF. The CDR3 nucleotides read TGTGCCTGGGGGCGGGAAGTGGTCAATGAGCAGTTCTTC. The gene calls are TRBV30 and TRBJ2-1; D perhaps matches TRBD2 (6 bases). The V gene lost 5 bases and the J gene lost 6 bases, with 14 bases spanning the gap. Per germline, CDR1 GTSNPN and CDR2 SVGIG (reference sequence). The CDR3 runs 13 residues.

The CDR3 nucleotides are TGTGCCAGCAGCTCCGAGCCGTACACAGATACGCAGTATTTT. Its protein is CASSSEPYTDTQYF. The chain joins TRBV5-4 to TRBJ2-3; D not resolved. The V gene's germline CDR1 is SGHNT and CDR2 YYREEE (reference sequence). The V end was cut by 3 bases, the J end by 2 bases, with 10 bases between. The CDR3 is 14 residues long.

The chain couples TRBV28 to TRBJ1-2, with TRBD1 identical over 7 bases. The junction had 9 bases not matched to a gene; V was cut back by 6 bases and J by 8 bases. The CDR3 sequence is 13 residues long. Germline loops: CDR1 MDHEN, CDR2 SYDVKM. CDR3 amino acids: CASSHDRVRGYTF. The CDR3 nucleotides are TGTGCCAGCAGCCACGACAGGGTCCGCGGCTACACCTTC.

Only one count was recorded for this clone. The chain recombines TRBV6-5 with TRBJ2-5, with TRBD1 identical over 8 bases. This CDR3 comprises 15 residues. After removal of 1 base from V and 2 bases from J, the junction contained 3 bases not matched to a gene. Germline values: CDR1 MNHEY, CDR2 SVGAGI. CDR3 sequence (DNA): TGTGCCAGCAGTTACTTGGGACAGGCTCAAGAGACCCAGTACTTC. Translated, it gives CASSYLGQAQETQYF.

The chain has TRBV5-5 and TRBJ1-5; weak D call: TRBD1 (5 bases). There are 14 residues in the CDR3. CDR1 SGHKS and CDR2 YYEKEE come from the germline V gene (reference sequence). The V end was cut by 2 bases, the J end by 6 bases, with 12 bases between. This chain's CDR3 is CASSFGGMGQPQHF. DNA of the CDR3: TGTGCCAGCAGCTTTGGGGGGATGGGTCAGCCCCAGCATTTT. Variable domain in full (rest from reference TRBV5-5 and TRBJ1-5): DAGVTQSPTHLIKTRGQQVTLRCSPISGHKSVSWYQQVLGQGPQFIFQYYEKEERGRGNFPDRFSARQFPNYSSELNVNALLLGDSALYLCASSFGGMGQPQHFGDGTRLSIL.

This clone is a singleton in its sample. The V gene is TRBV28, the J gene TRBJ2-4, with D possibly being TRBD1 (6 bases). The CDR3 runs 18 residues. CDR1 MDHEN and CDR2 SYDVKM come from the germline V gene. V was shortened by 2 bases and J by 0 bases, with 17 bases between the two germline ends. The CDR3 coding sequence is TGTGCCAGCAGTTTAAGTTGGCCAGGGGAAAGAGCCAAAAACATTCAGTACTTC. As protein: CASSLSWPGERAKNIQYF.

This CDR3 is CASSLLAGETDTQYF. In DNA form, the CDR3 reads TGTGCCAGCAGCCTACTAGCGGGAGAGACAGATACGCAGTATTTT. The chain uses TRBV6-5 and TRBJ2-3; 11 bases align to TRBD2. CDR3 length: 15 amino acids. The germline gives CDR1 MNHEY, CDR2 SVGAGI. J lost 3 bases, V lost 6 bases, and 5 bases had no gene match.